A single sample gave rise to the 26 T cell receptor beta chains below, sequenced in a study of T cell responses to AZD1222 COVID-19 vaccine. Assay: immunoSEQ multiplex PCR; the TCRdb copy retains only in-frame clones and omits some. Among 150,000 to 200,000 clones listed, roughly 93% were seen once. The sample was peripheral blood, taken on day 0 of AZD1222 vaccination. The source of these receptors is an adult in good health.

V is TRBV28 and J is TRBJ1-1; a weak D match, TRBD1 (6 bases). Germline loops: CDR1 MDHEN, CDR2 SYDVKM. Trimming stripped 6 bases from V and 4 bases from J, with 12 bases between. The CDR3 consists of 13 residues. CDR3 sequence: CASSLGGATEAFF. CDR3 DNA sequence: TGTGCCAGCAGCCTCGGGGGGGCCACTGAAGCTTTCTTT.

This clone was recorded a few times. The genes are TRBV24-1 and TRBJ2-7, with 8 bases matching TRBD1. With V trimmed by 2 bases and J by 3 bases, 8 bases remained unmatched. The CDR3 has 16 residues. In germline, CDR1 is KGHDR, CDR2 SFDVKD. CDR3 coding DNA: TGTGCCACCAGTGATTCCACCGGGACAGGATTCTACGAGCAGTACTTC. Translated, it gives CATSDSTGTGFYEQYF.

V is TRBV6-4 and J is TRBJ2-1, with TRBD2 matching over 9 bases. J gave up 7 bases and V 6 bases, and 7 bases lay outside the gene matches. The CDR3 is 14 amino acids. From germline, CDR1 is MRHNA and CDR2 SNTAGT. Written as DNA, the CDR3 is TGTGCCAGCAGGCTTGACGCGGGGGGGAATGAGCAGTTCTTC. This translates into CASRLDAGGNEQFF.

The rearrangement links TRBV11-2 to TRBJ1-2; D may be TRBD1 (5 bases). Germline CDR1 and CDR2: SGHAT and FQNNGV. CDR3 length: 14 residues. V dropped 5 bases and J dropped 8 bases, with 18 bases sitting between them. CDR3 region: CASSPVGGARGYTF. In DNA, the CDR3 is TGTGCCAGCAGCCCGGTGGGAGGGGCGCGGGGCTACACCTTC.

The chain links TRBV25-1 to TRBJ1-1; 7 positions match TRBD1. Germline loops: CDR1 MGHDK, CDR2 SYGVNS. The CDR3 loop spans 15 amino acids. V shed 3 bases and J 4 bases; nucleotides not matched to a gene: 8. CDR3 in DNA: TGTGCCAGCAGTGACCGACAGGGAGCGTTCACTGAAGCTTTCTTT. Translated: CASSDRQGAFTEAFF.

The rearrangement links TRBV19 to TRBJ2-7, with TRBD1 matching over 9 bases. The CDR3 runs to 15 residues. Germline CDR1 is LNHDA and CDR2 is SQIVND (reference sequence). With V trimmed by 8 bases and J by 1 base, 9 bases remained unmatched. The CDR3 is CASRDTGTGSYEQYF. CDR3 bases: TGTGCCAGTCGTGATACCGGGACAGGGTCCTACGAGCAGTACTTC.

The chain links TRBV9 to TRBJ2-3; the D is unclear. V lost 4 bases, J lost 1 base, and 13 bases lay in between. CDR3 length: 15 amino acids. CDR1 and CDR2 (germline): SGDLS, YYNGEE. DNA for the CDR3: TGTGCCAGCAGCACAGTAGTGTGGGGCACAGATACGCAGTATTTT. Translation: CASSTVVWGTDTQYF.

In this sample, this clone turned up once. V usage is TRBV28 and J usage is TRBJ1-1; TRBD1 is a possible D gene (5 bases). V was shortened by 8 bases and J by 6 bases, with 25 bases between the two germline ends. Germline lookup yields CDR1 MDHEN and CDR2 SYDVKM. The CDR3 has 16 amino acids. In DNA, the CDR3 is TGTGCCAGCCGCATCATTTCGGGGGGAGGTAACTCTGAAGCTTTCTTT. Translated: CASRIISGGGNSEAFF.

The chain joins TRBV5-1 to TRBJ1-5, with D possibly TRBD1 on 6 matching bases. The CDR3 consists of 14 residues. Deletions cut 0 bases from V and 3 bases from J, with 7 bases between. From germline, CDR1 is SGHRS and CDR2 YFSETQ. The CDR3 nucleotides read TGCGCCAGCAGCTTGGAGGGGGTCAATCAGCCCCAGCATTTT. The encoded protein is CASSLEGVNQPQHF.

The chain is built from TRBV7-8 and TRBJ1-4, with 9 bases identical to TRBD1. Losses at the gene ends were 5 bases for V and 8 bases for J; bases not matched to a gene: 12. The CDR3 is 16 residues long. In germline, CDR1 is SGHVS, CDR2 FQNEAQ. The CDR3 region is CASSPGQGLVREKLFF. CDR3 sequence (DNA): TGTGCCAGCAGCCCAGGACAGGGGTTGGTGAGGGAAAAACTGTTTTTT.

The DNA for the CDR3 is TGTGCCAGCAGTGAAGGGAGAGAAGACTACGAGCAGTACTTC. It codes for CASSEGREDYEQYF. The chain carries TRBV6-1 and TRBJ2-7; no clear D. Germline lookup yields CDR1 MNHNS and CDR2 SASEGT. Trimming removed 1 base from V and 3 bases from J, with 10 bases in between. This CDR3 spans 14 amino acids.

This chain uses TRBV27 with TRBJ2-6; D is unresolved. The V gene lost 6 bases and the J gene lost 3 bases, with 9 bases spanning the gap. CDR1 and CDR2 from the germline V gene are MNHEY and SMNVEV (reference sequence). The CDR3 sequence is 14 residues long. CDR3 loop: CASSSPGGANVLTF. CDR3 sequence (DNA): TGTGCCAGCAGCTCCCCCGGTGGGGCCAACGTCCTGACTTTC.

The genes are TRBV18 and TRBJ2-7; no clear D. The V and J ends lost 6 bases and 2 bases respectively, with 17 bases between them. Germline assignment: CDR1 KGHSH and CDR2 LQKENI. There are 15 residues in the CDR3. The CDR3 sequence: CASSQTGPIPYEQYF. The CDR3 bases are TGTGCCAGCTCGCAGACTGGACCTATACCCTACGAGCAGTACTTC.

This clone was recorded once. This rearrangement joins TRBV7-9 to TRBJ1-2, with a possible D match to TRBD1 (5 bases). This CDR3 comprises 12 residues. Between the trimmed V and J ends, which lost 5 bases and 8 bases, there was a span of 12 bases. CDR1 and CDR2 from the germline V gene are SEHNR and FQNEAQ (reference sequence). CDR3 bases: TGTGCCAGCAGCCTCGGGACGTCGGGCTACACCTTC. It is translated as CASSLGTSGYTF.

The chain links TRBV7-9 to TRBJ1-2; 7 bases are shared with TRBD1. Germline lookup yields CDR1 SEHNR and CDR2 FQNEAQ (reference sequence). CDR3 size: 12 residues. Trimming took 0 bases from V and 8 from J; bases not matched to a gene: 0. CDR3 in DNA: TGTGCCAGCAGCTTAGCGACAGGGGGCTACACCTTC. Translation gives CASSLATGGYTF.

This rearrangement joins TRBV10-3 to TRBJ2-7, with 8 bases aligning to TRBD1. The end of the DNA fits TRBJ2-1 better, so the J call may be wrong. The germline CDR1 and CDR2 sequences are ENHRY and SYGVKD. The CDR3 is 14 residues long. In nucleotides, the CDR3 is TGTGCCATCAAGGGGCAGGGGGCGCGAAATGAGCAGTTCTTC. It yields the protein CAIKGQGARNEQFF.

This clone was recorded only once. CDR3 bases: TGTGCCAGCAGCTTAGACACCCTGGGGTCCTACAATGAGCAGTTCTTC. Translation gives CASSLDTLGSYNEQFF. This chain links TRBV7-2 with TRBJ2-1, with D unclear. This CDR3 has 16 amino acids. The V end was cut by 1 base, the J end by 1 base, with 11 bases between. Germline-derived CDR1 and CDR2 are SGHTA and FQGNSA.

This rearrangement joins TRBV9 to TRBJ2-5, with D hard to call. The CDR3 loop spans 13 amino acids. V gave up 1 base and J gave up 3 bases, with 7 bases separating them. Germline V CDR1 and CDR2: SGDLS, YYNGEE. CDR3 residues: CASSVMGEETQYF. The DNA of the CDR3 is TGTGCCAGCAGCGTAATGGGCGAAGAGACCCAGTACTTC.

The chain carries TRBV24-1 and TRBJ2-7; D is perhaps TRBD2 (6 bases). CDR1 is KGHDR, CDR2 SFDVKD, per germline. Between the trimmed V and J ends, which lost 7 bases and 3 bases, there was a span of 12 bases. CDR3 length: 13 residues. The CDR3 here is CATRTGTHYEQYF. The DNA for the CDR3 is TGTGCCACCAGGACCGGGACTCACTACGAGCAGTACTTC.

CDR3 nucleotides: TGTGCCACCAGCAGAGAAGACGAAGAGACCCAGTACTTC. It is translated as CATSREDEETQYF. The gene calls are TRBV15 and TRBJ2-5; D is ambiguous. The germline V gene has CDR1 LNHNV and CDR2 YYDKDF (reference sequence). The CDR3 is 13 amino acids. Trimming took off 0 bases at V and 3 bases at J, with 5 bases between the two ends.

The chain links TRBV7-9 to TRBJ1-6; no firm D call. Trimming removed 5 bases from V and 6 bases from J, with 14 bases in between. Germline CDR1 and CDR2: SEHNR and FQNEAQ (reference sequence). The CDR3 is 15 amino acids. CDR3 in DNA: TGTGCCAGCAGCATCAATCGGGCGATTAATTCACCCCTCCACTTT. Translating it yields CASSINRAINSPLHF.

V usage is TRBV10-1 and J usage is TRBJ1-3, with 7 bases matching TRBD1. Trimming removed 9 bases from V and 0 bases from J; junction bases left unmatched: 8. The germline CDR1 and CDR2 sequences are WNHNN and SYGVQD (reference sequence). This CDR3 has 15 amino acids. CDR3 in amino acids: CARTNRDSSGNTIYF. The CDR3 coding sequence is TGCGCCAGAACGAACCGGGACAGCTCTGGAAACACCATATATTTT.

V and J are TRBV24-1 and TRBJ2-3, with TRBD2 matching 10 bases. J lost 6 bases, V lost 4 bases, and 6 bases had no gene match. The CDR3 has 15 residues. The V gene's germline CDR1 is KGHDR and CDR2 SFDVKD. CDR3 DNA: TGTGCCACCAGTGACCCTAGCGGGAGCGTCGATACGCAGTATTTT. Translating it yields CATSDPSGSVDTQYF.

The chain is built from TRBV27 and TRBJ2-7; 8 bases line up with TRBD1. The germline V gene encodes CDR1 MNHEY and CDR2 SMNVEV (reference sequence). The CDR3 extends over 17 amino acids. Losses at the gene ends were 5 bases for V and 4 bases for J; bases not matched to a gene: 16. The CDR3 is CASSPVGDRPGVYEQYF. CDR3 DNA: TGTGCCAGCAGTCCGGTGGGGGACAGGCCGGGAGTTTACGAGCAGTACTTC.

The chain combines TRBV3-1 (or the pseudogene TRBV3-2) with TRBJ2-5; D may be TRBD1 (6 bases). Germline assignment: CDR1 LGHDT and CDR2 YNNKEL (reference sequence). V dropped 1 base and J dropped 7 bases, with 16 bases sitting between them. The CDR3 loop spans 15 amino acids. DNA of the CDR3: TGTGCCAGCAGCCAAGTTCGTGGACAGAGAGGGACCCAGTACTTC. Its translation is CASSQVRGQRGTQYF.

The CDR3 coding sequence is TGTGCCAGCAGCCTTTACAGGGGTGAAAAACTGTTTTTT. Protein product: CASSLYRGEKLFF. The rearrangement links TRBV14 to TRBJ1-4, with 7 bases aligning to TRBD1. The CDR3 is 13 amino acids. Trimming cost V 4 bases and J 7 bases; bases outside gene matches: 3. Looked up from germline, CDR1 is SGHDN and CDR2 is FVKESK. Complete variable domain (other parts from reference TRBV14 and TRBJ1-4): EAGVTQFPSHSVIEKGQTVTLRCDPISGHDNLYWYRRVMGKEIKFLLHFVKESKQDESGMPNNRFLAERTGGTYSTLKVQPAELEDSGVYFCASSLYRGEKLFFGSGTQLSVL.